The 14 T cell receptor beta chains given below trace back to one sample, sequenced in a study of shared clonotypes between healthy human individuals. Data came from immunoSEQ multiplex PCR; TCRdb stores just in-frame clones and leaves some out. In the table there are hundreds of thousands of clones, approximately 97% of which are singletons. Material for sequencing was naive CD4+ T cells sorted from blood. Subset in this sample: CD45RA+ positively selected. These receptors all come from a woman aged 25 to 39 in good health.

V usage is TRBV28 and J usage is TRBJ2-7; D may correspond to TRBD1 or TRBD2 (5 bases each). V lost 8 bases to trimming and J lost 6 bases, with 20 bases between them. The CDR3 is made up of 14 amino acids. Germline CDR1 and CDR2: MDHEN and SYDVKM. The CDR3 region is CASGSGTPLFEQYF. DNA of the CDR3: TGTGCCAGCGGTTCGGGGACCCCCTTGTTCGAGCAGTACTTC.

The chain joins TRBV28 to TRBJ1-6; TRBD1 aligns across 10 bases. The CDR3 extends over 14 amino acids. After removal of 7 bases from V and 11 bases from J, the junction contained 8 bases not matched to a gene. Germline V CDR1 and CDR2: MDHEN, SYDVKM. CDR3 in amino acids: CASTPGQGLTPLHF. Written as DNA, the CDR3 is TGTGCCAGCACTCCGGGACAGGGGTTAACACCCCTCCACTTT.

This chain uses TRBV30 with TRBJ1-5; no clear D gene. V gave up 6 bases and J gave up 5 bases, with 14 bases separating them. Germline-derived CDR1 and CDR2 are GTSNPN and SVGIG (reference sequence). This CDR3 comprises 13 residues. In nucleotides, the CDR3 is TGTGCCTGCCGGATAAACCCTTATCAGCCCCAGCATTTT. As protein: CACRINPYQPQHF.

This clone was observed a single time. This chain links TRBV18 with TRBJ2-7, with D maybe TRBD1 (5 bases). This CDR3 is built from 14 residues. In germline, CDR1 is KGHSH, CDR2 LQKENI. Trimming removed 3 bases from V and 8 bases from J, with 17 bases in between. The CDR3, as DNA: TGTGCCAGCTCACCTCCCGCGGACAAAGACAAGCAGTACTTC. Translated: CASSPPADKDKQYF. The entire variable domain, with the rest obtained from reference TRBV18 and TRBJ2-7, is as follows: NAGVMQNPRHLVRRRGQEARLRCSPMKGHSHVYWYRQLPEEGLKFMVYLQKENIIDESGMPKERFSAEFPKEGPSILRIQQVVRGDSAAYFCASSPPADKDKQYFGPGTRLTVT.

CDR3 amino acids: CASSRGNNQPQHF. CDR3 DNA sequence: TGTGCCAGCTCACGCGGGAACAATCAGCCCCAGCATTTT. The chain couples TRBV18 to TRBJ1-5; D is uncertain. This CDR3 spans 13 amino acids. Trimming took 4 bases from V and 3 from J, leaving 7 bases between them. The germline V gene encodes CDR1 KGHSH and CDR2 LQKENI.

CDR3 sequence: CASSLLSGDYNEQFF. The CDR3 nucleotides read TGTGCCAGCAGTTTATTGAGCGGGGACTACAATGAGCAGTTCTTC. This sequence joins TRBV28 and TRBJ2-1; 7 bases are a match to TRBD2. V was clipped by 1 base and J by 3 bases; unmatched bases: 3. There are 15 residues in the CDR3. In germline, CDR1 is MDHEN, CDR2 SYDVKM.

This clone was found once. The V and J genes are TRBV19 and TRBJ2-1; 11 bases align to TRBD1. This CDR3 is 15 amino acids long. The V and J ends lost 4 bases and 4 bases, in that order; junction bases with no gene match: 3. CDR1 LNHDA and CDR2 SQIVND come from the germline V gene (reference sequence). The CDR3 sequence: CASSTGQGAYNEQFF. The CDR3 nucleotides are TGTGCCAGTAGTACTGGACAGGGGGCTTACAATGAGCAGTTCTTC.

This clone was detected once. The chain carries TRBV28 and TRBJ1-1; TRBD1 matches 9 bases. V shed 6 bases and J 8 bases; nucleotides not matched to a gene: 10. Germline V gene data show CDR1 as MDHEN and CDR2 as SYDVKM. CDR3 length: 14 residues. CDR3 loop: CASRVGQGPREAFF. In nucleotides, the CDR3 is TGTGCCAGCAGAGTAGGACAGGGGCCCCGCGAAGCTTTCTTT.

V is TRBV5-4 and J is TRBJ2-5; D is undetermined. V was pared by 2 bases and J by 1 base, with 12 bases between. CDR1 and CDR2 from the germline V gene are SGHNT and YYREEE (reference sequence). This CDR3 is built from 15 residues. CDR3 residues: CASSLVGLPQETQYF. The CDR3 DNA sequence: TGTGCCAGCAGCTTAGTGGGGTTGCCCCAAGAGACCCAGTACTTC.

The V call is TRBV28, the J call TRBJ2-7; 12 bases line up with TRBD1. Trimming took 2 bases from V and 7 from J; bases not matched to a gene: 6. Germline V gives CDR1 MDHEN, CDR2 SYDVKM. The CDR3 spans 15 residues. CDR3 coding DNA: TGTGCCAGCAGTTTAGGGGGACAGGGGGCTCAGGAGCAGTACTTC. Its protein is CASSLGGQGAQEQYF.

As to this clone: This sample includes further DNA sequences coding for the same CDR3. This chain connects TRBV7-8 to TRBJ2-7; D ambiguous. CDR1 is SGHVS and CDR2 is FQNEAQ in the germline V gene. V dropped 5 bases and J dropped 3 bases, with 5 bases sitting between them. This CDR3 contains 11 residues. The CDR3, as DNA: TGTGCCAGCAGCCGGAGCTACGAGCAGTACTTC. Its translation is CASSRSYEQYF.

CDR3 sequence reads: CASSQDWGQRREQYF. CDR3 sequence (DNA): TGTGCCAGCAGCCAAGATTGGGGACAGCGGCGCGAGCAGTACTTC. The rearrangement uses TRBV4-2 and TRBJ2-7; 7 bases are shared with TRBD1. The germline gives CDR1 LGHNA, CDR2 YNFKEQ. This CDR3 spans 15 amino acids. With V trimmed by 0 bases and J by 6 bases, 8 bases remained unmatched.

The genes are TRBV6-4 and TRBJ2-3, with D perhaps given as TRBD1 or TRBD2 (5 bases each). The CDR3 contains 15 residues. CDR1 MRHNA and CDR2 SNTAGT come from the germline V gene. V was cut by 0 bases and J by 4 bases, with 11 bases left in between. CDR3 nucleotide sequence: TGTGCCAGCAGTGACTCGGGGGAGTTGGCAGATACGCAGTATTTT. Protein: CASSDSGELADTQYF.

The chain uses TRBV5-1 and TRBJ2-5; 11 bases line up with TRBD1. The V gene end was trimmed by 1 base and the J gene end by 7 bases; junction bases not matched to a gene: 6. CDR1 is SGHRS, CDR2 YFSETQ, per germline. The CDR3 totals 15 residues. CDR3 DNA sequence: TGCGCCAGCAGCTTGCCCGGGACAGGGGGTTTGACCCAGTACTTC. It specifies CASSLPGTGGLTQYF.